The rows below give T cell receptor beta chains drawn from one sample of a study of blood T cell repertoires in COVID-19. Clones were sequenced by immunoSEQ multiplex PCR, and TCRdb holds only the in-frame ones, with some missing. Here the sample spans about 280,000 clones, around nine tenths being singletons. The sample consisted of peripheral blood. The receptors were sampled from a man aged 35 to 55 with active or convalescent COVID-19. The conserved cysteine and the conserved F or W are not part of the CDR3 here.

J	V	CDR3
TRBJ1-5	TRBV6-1	ASSEGPSNQPQH
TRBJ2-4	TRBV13	ASSLSLADIQY
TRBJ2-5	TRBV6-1	ASSEWKGAHVETQY
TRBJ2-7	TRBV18	ASSPTMDSLHEQY
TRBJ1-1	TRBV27	ASSTRQGWDTEAF
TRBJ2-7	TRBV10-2	ASSEGGWLGLGAEQY
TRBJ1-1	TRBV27	ASSTGQGGSGGAF
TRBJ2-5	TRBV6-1	ASSDWAQETQY
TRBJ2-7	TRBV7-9	ASKGRAGEGPNLYEQY
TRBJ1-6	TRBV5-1	ASSYTGSNSPLH
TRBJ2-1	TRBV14	ASSHRTSGRSSYNEQF
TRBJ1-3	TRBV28	ASSPPTGSSGNTIY
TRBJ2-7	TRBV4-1	ASSTRDRGAYEQY
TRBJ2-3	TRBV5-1	ASRGEPASTDTQY
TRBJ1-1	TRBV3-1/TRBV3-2	ASSPRTGGRTEAF
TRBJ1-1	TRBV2	ASRQLNTEAF
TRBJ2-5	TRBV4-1	ASSSEGTETQY
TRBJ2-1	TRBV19	ASSDGQVAYNEQF
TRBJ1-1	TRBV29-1	SLRGGATEAF
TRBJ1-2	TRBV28	ASSGGQRRYGYT
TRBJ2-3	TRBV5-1	ASSLYSSTDTQY
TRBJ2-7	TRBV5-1	ASSFGQGGYEQY
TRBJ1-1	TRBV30	AWSARRGVLTEAF
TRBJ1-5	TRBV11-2	ASSLDFDREVHQPQH
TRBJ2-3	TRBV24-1	ATSDSQGLTDTQY
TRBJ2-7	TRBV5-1	ASSSLPGTDSLAYEQY
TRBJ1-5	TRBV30	AWSSDRVNQPQH
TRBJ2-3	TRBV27	ASSSGGGTDTQY
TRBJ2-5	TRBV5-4	ASSLPTGKDRETQY
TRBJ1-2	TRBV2	ASRRQGEGYGYT
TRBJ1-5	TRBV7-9	ASSFGDRGPHQPQH
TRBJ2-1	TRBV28	ASSHLAGGYNEQF
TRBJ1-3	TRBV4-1	ASSQRGQGGNTIY
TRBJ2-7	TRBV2	ASSQGNERGYEQY
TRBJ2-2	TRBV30	AWSPASGITGELF
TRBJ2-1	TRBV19	ASSPMGALEQF
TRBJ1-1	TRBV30	AWTSRGPMNTEAF
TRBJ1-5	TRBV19	ASSIGTANNQPQH
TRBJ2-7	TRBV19	ASSIQTGGWEQY
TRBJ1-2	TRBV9	ASSDGDRGSFGYT
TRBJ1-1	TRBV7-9	ASGQRNTEAF
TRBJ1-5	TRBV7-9	ASSLGDRVRPQH
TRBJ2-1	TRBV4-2	ASSQSIEQF
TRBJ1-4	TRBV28	ASSSDLRPGQGVRKLF
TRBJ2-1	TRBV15	ATSRDSYNEQF
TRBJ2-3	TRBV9	ASSVFLTSGRGTDTQY
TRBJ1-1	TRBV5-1	ASSSQGAQDTEAF
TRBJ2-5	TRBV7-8	ASSQGQGKGETQY
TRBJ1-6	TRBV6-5	ASRPVGGLPLH
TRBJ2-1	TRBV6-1	ASSGLAGSISYNEQF
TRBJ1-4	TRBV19	ASSTWTGGMTNEKLF
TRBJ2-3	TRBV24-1	ATSGGSSGNTDTQY
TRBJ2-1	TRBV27	ASSEPGTSNEQF
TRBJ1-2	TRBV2	ASRSPDIYGYT
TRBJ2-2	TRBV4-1	ASSPTPGQGAGGELF
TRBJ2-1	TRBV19	ASSIRLAGGFYNEQF
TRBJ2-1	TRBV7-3	ASSSDRGEQF
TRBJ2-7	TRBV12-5	ASGLKRTGNYEQY
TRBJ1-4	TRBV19	ASAKGVLNEKLF